The 10 T cell receptor beta chains given below trace back to one sample, sequenced in a study of identical twins' blood T cells. In TCRdb, the 5' RACE reads were re-called with MiXCR into one record per CDR3 protein. The table shows hundreds of thousands of distinct CDR3 sequences, with roughly 30% occurring only once. The sequenced material came from PBMCs. These receptors all stem from a woman between 18 and 55 years old in good health.

V usage is TRBV7-3 and J usage is TRBJ2-2; TRBD2 aligns across 7 bases. Trimming at V came to 0 bases and at J to 4 bases, leaving 5 bases not matched to a gene. The germline gives CDR1 SGHTA, CDR2 FQGTGA. CDR3 size: 16 residues. CDR3 nucleotides: TGTGCCAGCAGCTTAACTGTCGGCGGGGGCACCGGGGAGCTGTTTTTT. Translated, it gives CASSLTVGGGTGELFF.

The rearrangement links TRBV4-1 to TRBJ1-2; maybe TRBD1 (6 bases). This CDR3 contains 15 residues. Between the trimmed V and J ends, which lost 4 bases and 4 bases, there was a span of 16 bases. The germline gives CDR1 MGHRA, CDR2 YSYEKL. The CDR3 DNA reads TGCGCCAGCAGCCTTCTATATGGGGACACCTATGGCTACACCTTC. It encodes CASSLLYGDTYGYTF.

This clonotype has only a few counts. V gene TRBV12-3 or TRBV12-4 combines with J gene TRBJ2-1, with 8 bases identical to TRBD2. The V segment lost 5 bases and the J segment 15 bases; nucleotides outside the gene matches: 9. The CDR3 sequence is 12 residues long. The CDR3 spells CASSTSAGVPFF. The CDR3 DNA reads as TGTGCCAGCAGTACTTCAGCGGGGGTGCCGTTCTTC.

The table lists this clonotype with a few counts. The chain links TRBV19 to TRBJ1-4, with D possibly being TRBD1 (5 bases). From germline, CDR1 is LNHDA and CDR2 SQIVND (reference sequence). This CDR3 region has 15 residues. CDR3 loop: CASRGVPTTNEKLFF. CDR3 DNA sequence: TGTGCATCGAGAGGGGTCCCCACAACTAATGAAAAACTGTTTTTT.

With respect to this clonotype: A read error may be the cause here, since a much bigger clone is one base away. This chain joins TRBV20-1 and TRBJ1-1; D gene unclear. This CDR3 has 15 amino acids. Germline V gives CDR1 DFQATT, CDR2 SNEGSKA (reference sequence). The CDR3 nucleotides read TGCAGTGCTAGAGATCCCCGGGGAATGAACGCTGAAGCTTTCTTT. Translated, it gives CSARDPRGMNAEAFF.

Worth noting for this clonotype: A read error may be the cause here, since a much bigger clone is one base away. The rearrangement uses TRBV19 and TRBJ1-1; D possibly corresponds to TRBD1 (5 bases). The CDR3 is made up of 14 amino acids. CDR1 is LNHDA, CDR2 SQIVND, per germline (reference sequence). Here the CDR3 DNA reads TGTGCCACAGCCCATCCGGGGGAGGGCACTGAATCTTTCTTT. It specifies CATAHPGEGTESFF.

This rearrangement joins TRBV27 to TRBJ1-6; D possibly corresponds to TRBD1 (6 bases). Deletions cut 5 bases from V and 0 bases from J, with 14 bases between. CDR1 is MNHEY and CDR2 is SMNVEV in the germline V gene (reference sequence). The CDR3 is 17 residues long. CDR3 coding DNA: TGTGCCAGCAGTCCAATGGACAGTAGCTCCTATAATTCACCCCTCCACTTT. Protein sequence: CASSPMDSSSYNSPLHF.

This chain uses TRBV11-2 with TRBJ1-2; 7 bases align to TRBD1. The CDR3 length is 12 residues. Germline V gives CDR1 SGHAT, CDR2 FQNNGV. With V trimmed by 4 bases and J by 13 bases, 9 bases remained unmatched. The CDR3 loop reads CASSSRDSYLTF. CDR3 nucleotide sequence: TGTGCCAGCAGCTCCCGGGACAGCTATCTCACCTTC.

The gene calls are TRBV3-1 and TRBJ2-5, with D uncertain. This CDR3 contains 13 residues. Trimming left V 0 bases short and J 7 bases short, with 9 bases between. CDR1 is LGHDT, CDR2 YNNKEL, per germline (reference sequence). The CDR3 region has the DNA TGTGCCAGCAGCCAAGAGCGGTTCGGGACCCAGTACTTC. Amino acids: CASSQERFGTQYF.

This clonotype was observed a handful of times. The rearrangement uses TRBV7-2 and TRBJ2-1; D might be TRBD1 (5 bases). The CDR3 extends over 12 amino acids. Germline V gene data show CDR1 as SGHTA and CDR2 as FQGNSA. Trimming pared 6 bases from V and 7 bases from J, leaving 10 bases between. This chain's CDR3 is CASSAQGNEQFF. The CDR3 nucleotides read TGTGCCAGCAGTGCGCAGGGTAATGAGCAGTTCTTC.